Below, 17 T cell receptor beta chains from the same sample are listed, as sequenced in a study of sequential checkpoint blockade in melanoma. Described treatment: randomized to nivolumab then ipilimumab (arm A) or the reverse (arm B). Measured with immunoSEQ multiplex PCR; TCRdb has only the in-frame clones, and not every one. The sample has 18,000 or so clones, about two thirds seen once; the top ten hold under 20%. The source was CD8+ T cells sorted from blood (inferred from file names), collected from a patient given nivolumab and ipilimumab in sequence. The receptors were gathered from a human donor with melanoma.

V usage is TRBV27 and J usage is TRBJ2-1; 7 bases align to TRBD2. V was clipped by 5 bases and J by 1 base; unmatched bases: 5. The CDR3 has 15 amino acids. The germline CDR1 and CDR2 sequences are MNHEY and SMNVEV (reference sequence). The CDR3 DNA reads as TGTGCCAGCAGTCCCCGGGGAGGGTCCTACAATGAGCAGTTCTTC. Encoded protein: CASSPRGGSYNEQFF.

The rearrangement uses TRBV9 and TRBJ2-3, with D possibly matching TRBD2 (6 bases). Germline values: CDR1 SGDLS, CDR2 YYNGEE. The CDR3 totals 16 residues. The V end lost 5 bases, the J end lost 2 bases, and 18 bases lay between the germline ends. The CDR3 region is CASSGMGDLITDTQYF. CDR3 sequence (DNA): TGTGCCAGCAGTGGGATGGGGGACTTGATCACAGATACGCAGTATTTT.

This clone was seen a handful of times. V is TRBV6-6 and J is TRBJ2-7; 8 positions match TRBD1. The V segment lost 6 bases and the J segment 2 bases; nucleotides outside the gene matches: 6. Germline-derived CDR1 and CDR2 are MNHNY and SVGAGI (reference sequence). The CDR3 is 14 residues long. This CDR3 reads CASRVTGDPYEQYF. The CDR3 DNA reads as TGTGCCAGCAGGGTGACAGGGGACCCCTACGAGCAGTACTTC.

Relative to its sample, this clone is medium-sized (0.01 to 0.1%). This chain joins TRBV13 and TRBJ1-1, with no clear D. CDR3 length: 12 residues. Trimming removed 8 bases from V and 2 bases from J, with 9 bases in between. CDR1 is PRHDT, CDR2 FYEKMQ, per germline (reference sequence). The CDR3 protein is CASFAGNTEAFF. Here the CDR3 DNA reads TGTGCCAGCTTCGCGGGCAACACTGAAGCTTTCTTT.

The chain carries TRBV6-4 and TRBJ2-1; 9 nucleotides line up with TRBD1. After removal of 2 bases from V and 8 bases from J, the junction contained 4 bases not matched to a gene. The germline CDR1 and CDR2 sequences are MRHNA and SNTAGT. This CDR3 is 14 amino acids long. For the CDR3, the DNA is TGTGCCAGCAGTGACGGGACAGGGAGCGATGAGCAGTTCTTC. Translating it yields CASSDGTGSDEQFF.

The chain recombines TRBV11-1 with TRBJ1-1, with 8 bases matching TRBD1. The CDR3 consists of 15 residues. The V and J ends lost 5 bases and 4 bases, in that order; junction bases with no gene match: 9. Germline CDR1 is SGHAT and CDR2 is FQDESV (reference sequence). CDR3 DNA: TGTGCCAGCAGCGCCTGGACAGGGTCTAGCACTGAAGCTTTCTTT. Protein sequence: CASSAWTGSSTEAFF.

This clone appeared a few times. The chain joins TRBV15 to TRBJ1-5, with 9 bases lining up with TRBD1. This CDR3 has 16 residues. Germline trimming cut 7 bases from V and 0 bases from J; bases unmatched to any gene: 7. Germline V gene sequence: CDR1 LNHNV, CDR2 YYDKDF (reference sequence). The CDR3 is CATKGQGPYSNQPQHF. The CDR3 DNA follows: TGTGCCACCAAGGGACAGGGACCGTATAGCAATCAGCCCCAGCATTTT.

This chain connects TRBV28 to TRBJ2-3; D not certain. The CDR3 is 15 amino acids. Deletions cut 5 bases from V and 4 bases from J, with 16 bases between. Per germline, CDR1 MDHEN and CDR2 SYDVKM. The CDR3 sequence is CASSPHPLRADTQYF. The CDR3 bases are TGTGCCAGCAGTCCCCACCCTCTCCGCGCAGATACGCAGTATTTT. Based on the CDR3 plus reference TRBV28 and TRBJ2-3, the full variable domain is DVKVTQSSRYLVKRTGEKVFLECVQDMDHENMFWYRQDPGLGLRLIYFSYDVKMKEKGDIPEGYSVSREKKERFSLILESASTNQTSMYLCASSPHPLRADTQYFGPGTRLTVL.

DNA of the CDR3: TGTGCCAGCAGTGAAAGGGGGGGGCTTACCTACGAGCAGTACTTC. It is translated as CASSERGGLTYEQYF. J is TRBJ2-5 and V is TRBV6-1; perhaps TRBD2 as D (7 bases). The DNA matches TRBJ2-7 better at its end, which makes the J call doubtful. Germline lookup yields CDR1 MNHNS and CDR2 SASEGT. The CDR3 spans 15 residues.

The rearrangement links TRBV19 to TRBJ2-7, with a tentative D call TRBD1 (6 bases). Germline CDR1 and CDR2: LNHDA and SQIVND (reference sequence). V was clipped by 0 bases and J by 4 bases, with 7 bases between them. The CDR3 has 13 residues. This chain's CDR3 is CASSIDRGYEQYF. CDR3 DNA sequence: TGTGCCAGTAGTATAGACAGGGGATACGAGCAGTACTTC.

This clone was picked up a small number of times. The V gene is TRBV2, the J gene TRBJ2-7; 10 bases agree with TRBD2. V trimming: 5 bases; J trimming: 1 base; junction bases outside the gene matches: 8. Germline V gives CDR1 SNHLY, CDR2 FYNNEI. This CDR3 spans 16 amino acids. The CDR3 loop is CASSPLAGGQSYEQYF. The CDR3 DNA reads TGTGCCAGCAGTCCCTTAGCGGGAGGCCAATCCTACGAGCAGTACTTC. Based on the CDR3 plus reference TRBV2 and TRBJ2-7, the full variable domain is EPEVTQTPSHQVTQMGQEVILRCVPISNHLYFYWYRQILGQKVEFLVSFYNNEISEKSEIFDDQFSVERPDGSNFTLKIRSTKLEDSAMYFCASSPLAGGQSYEQYFGPGTRLTVT.

In nucleotides, the CDR3 is TGTGCCAGCAGTTTGGCCGCAGGGGGTTGGTACGAGCAGTACTTC. Translation gives CASSLAAGGWYEQYF. This sequence joins TRBV27 and TRBJ2-7; 7 bases align to TRBD1. This CDR3 region has 15 residues. CDR1 is MNHEY and CDR2 is SMNVEV in the germline V gene (reference sequence). V was clipped by 3 bases and J by 4 bases; unmatched bases: 9.

The rearrangement links TRBV5-6 to TRBJ2-1; 8 positions match TRBD1. The V segment lost 5 bases and the J segment 0 bases; nucleotides outside the gene matches: 13. Germline assignment: CDR1 SGHDT and CDR2 YYEEEE. The CDR3 is 18 residues long. CDR3 protein: CASSTPGQVGFSYNEQFF. CDR3 nucleotides: TGTGCCAGCAGTACCCCGGGACAGGTCGGTTTCTCCTACAATGAGCAGTTCTTC. Complete variable domain (other parts from reference TRBV5-6 and TRBJ2-1): DAGVTQSPTHLIKTRGQQVTLRCSPKSGHDTVSWYQQALGQGPQFIFQYYEEEERQRGNFPDRFSGHQFPNYSSELNVNALLLGDSALYLCASSTPGQVGFSYNEQFFGPGTRLTVL.

The chain has TRBV25-1 and TRBJ1-5; possibly TRBD1 for D (6 bases). The CDR3 is 15 amino acids. Trimming removed 2 bases at V and 0 bases at J, with 8 bases between. CDR1 is MGHDK, CDR2 SYGVNS, per germline. CDR3 residues: CASSEQGHSNQPQHF. The CDR3 nucleotides read TGTGCCAGCAGTGAACAGGGGCATAGCAATCAGCCCCAGCATTTT.

Note on this clone: Other DNA sequences in this specimen translate into the identical CDR3. The V gene is TRBV7-2, the J gene TRBJ2-1; D is uncertain. V gave up 4 bases and J gave up 4 bases, with 5 bases separating them. Per the germline V gene, CDR1 is SGHTA and CDR2 is FQGNSA. This CDR3 has 12 amino acids. The CDR3 loop is CASSSYYNEQFF. The CDR3 DNA is TGTGCCAGCAGCTCGTATTACAATGAGCAGTTCTTC. Using reference TRBV7-2 and TRBJ2-1 for the parts outside the CDR3, the full variable domain is GAGVSQSPSNKVTEKGKDVELRCDPISGHTALYWYRQSLGQGLEFLIYFQGNSAPDKSGLPSDRFSAERTGGSVSTLTIQRTQQEDSAVYLCASSSYYNEQFFGPGTRLTVL.

This clone turned up a few times. The rearrangement links TRBV15 to TRBJ2-3; 7 bases are a match to TRBD2. Germline V lookup: CDR1 LNHNV, CDR2 YYDKDF (reference sequence). V shed 6 bases, J shed 5 bases, and the junction held 20 bases outside the gene matches. There are 18 residues in the CDR3. This CDR3 is CATRAIREKAGAVDTQYF. CDR3 sequence (DNA): TGTGCCACCAGGGCTATTAGGGAGAAGGCGGGAGCGGTAGATACGCAGTATTTT.

V usage is TRBV19 and J usage is TRBJ2-2, with TRBD1 matching 8 bases. The V gene's germline CDR1 is LNHDA and CDR2 SQIVND (reference sequence). The CDR3 runs 18 residues. The V gene end was trimmed by 3 bases and the J gene end by 1 base; junction bases not matched to a gene: 10. The CDR3 loop reads CASSIDRGKVENTGELFF. The CDR3 DNA sequence: TGTGCCAGTAGTATCGACAGGGGAAAGGTAGAGAACACCGGGGAGCTGTTTTTT. The complete variable domain, with remaining parts taken from reference TRBV19 and TRBJ2-2, reads DGGITQSPKYLFRKEGQNVTLSCEQNLNHDAMYWYRQDPGQGLRLIYYSQIVNDFQKGDIAEGYSVSREKKESFPLTVTSAQKNPTAFYLCASSIDRGKVENTGELFFGEGSRLTVL.